This TCR beta chain appears in the sequencing data of a study of shared clonotypes between healthy human individuals. Germline-derived CDR1 and CDR2 are ENHRY and SYGVKD. The V gene lost 3 bases and the J gene lost 0 bases, with 11 bases spanning the gap. This CDR3 has 16 amino acids. An assay was performed, and its level was deep. Some clones are missing from TCRdb's copy, which holds only in-frame ones; the method was immunoSEQ multiplex PCR. The sample lists millions of clones, more than 90% occurring once. This receptor was identified in a man between 18 and 35 years old in good health. Sequenced: naive CD4+ T cells sorted from blood. As for subset: CD45RA+ positively selected. The chain joins TRBV10-3 to TRBJ2-2, with D uncertain. In DNA, the CDR3 is TGTGCCATCAGTGACCGCATCGGAGCGAACACCGGGGAGCTGTTTTTT. Translated: CAISDRIGANTGELFF.